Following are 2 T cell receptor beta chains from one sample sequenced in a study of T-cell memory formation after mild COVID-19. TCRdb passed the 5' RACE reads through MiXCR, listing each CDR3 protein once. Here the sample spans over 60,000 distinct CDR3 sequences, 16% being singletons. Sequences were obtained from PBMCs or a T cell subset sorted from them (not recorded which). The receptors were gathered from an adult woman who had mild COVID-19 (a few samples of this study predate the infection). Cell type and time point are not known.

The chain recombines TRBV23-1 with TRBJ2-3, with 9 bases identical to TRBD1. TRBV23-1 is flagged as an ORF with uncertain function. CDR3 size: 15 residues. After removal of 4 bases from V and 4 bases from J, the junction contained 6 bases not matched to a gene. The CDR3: CASSLPGQGPDTQYF. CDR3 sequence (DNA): TGCGCCAGCAGTCTTCCGGGACAGGGACCAGATACGCAGTATTTT.

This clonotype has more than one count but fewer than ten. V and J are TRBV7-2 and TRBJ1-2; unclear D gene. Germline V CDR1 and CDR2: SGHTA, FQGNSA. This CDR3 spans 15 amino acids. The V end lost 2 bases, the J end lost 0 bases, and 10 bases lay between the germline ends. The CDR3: CASSLKQTPNYGYTF. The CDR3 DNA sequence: TGTGCCAGCAGCTTAAAGCAGACTCCTAACTATGGCTACACCTTC.